The text below deals with one T cell receptor beta chain. Its cognate antigen is unknown. TCRdb reanalysed the 5' RACE reads using MiXCR and keeps one entry per CDR3 protein. The sample has around 480,000 distinct CDR3 sequences; 14% are singletons. Germline V gene data show CDR1 as DFQATT and CDR2 as SNEGSKA (reference sequence). The V gene lost 3 bases and the J gene lost 3 bases, with 6 bases spanning the gap. The CDR3 covers 12 residues. These data are taken from a study of identical twins. Study-level findings and limits: Twins showed weaker excess sharing in their beta out-of-frame sequences.

These data were likewise used in another study, on yellow fever vaccine responses in identical twins.

The genes are TRBV20-1 and TRBJ2-1; a possible D gene is TRBD2 (5 bases). The clonotype comes from a young woman in good health. Sequences were obtained from CD4+ T cells sorted from blood. The CDR3 bases are TGCAGTGCTAGTACTAGCTACAATGAGCAGTTCTTC. Its protein is CSASTSYNEQFF.